This entry features one T cell receptor beta chain sequence. The sample comes from a study of shared clonotypes between healthy human individuals. The V and J ends lost 6 bases and 2 bases, in that order; junction bases with no gene match: 6. Per the germline V gene, CDR1 is MNHEY and CDR2 is SVGAGI. The CDR3 has 15 residues. Clones were read by immunoSEQ multiplex PCR, and TCRdb kept only the in-frame ones, dropping some. The sample shows roughly 480,000 clones, 65% to 80% of them seen only once. The sequence was collected from a woman aged 40 to 55 in good health. Some clones in this sample may be carry-over from other donors' samples. The sample taken for sequencing was PBMCs. V and J are TRBV6-5 and TRBJ2-2; TRBD1 matches 7 bases. Written as DNA, the CDR3 is TGTGCCAGCAGCAGGGGACAGTTCAACACCGGGGAGCTGTTTTTT. Amino acid sequence: CASSRGQFNTGELFF.